This T cell receptor (beta chain) was retrieved from a study of shared clonotypes between healthy human individuals. Study-level results: Among the subsets, naive ones generally showed larger estimated richness than memory ones.

Germline CDR1 reads PRHDT; CDR2 reads FYEKMQ (reference sequence). The trim removed 5 bases at V and 2 bases at J, leaving 13 bases unmatched. This CDR3 is 18 amino acids long. Details on this clone: The antigen remains unidentified.

Every donor was a Caucasian adult from Nashville, Tennessee. Deep-level assay runs were performed. Replicate PCRs run on sorted subsets employed approximately 200 ng DNA, approximately 30,000 T cell genomes. Only in-frame clones appear in the TCRdb table, and some are missing; sequencing was by immunoSEQ multiplex PCR. Among some 100,000 clones, roughly two thirds were seen once, and the ten largest hold roughly 24%. The chain joins TRBV13 to TRBJ2-2, with TRBD1 identical over 8 bases. Material: memory CD8+ T cells sorted from blood. Documented subset: CD45RO+ cells pooled with CCR7-negative TemRA cells. The sequence was obtained from a woman in her 30s in good health. The CDR3 here is CASSPEGVGQVNTGELFF. The CDR3 DNA sequence: TGTGCCAGCAGCCCGGAGGGTGTGGGACAGGTTAACACCGGGGAGCTGTTTTTT.